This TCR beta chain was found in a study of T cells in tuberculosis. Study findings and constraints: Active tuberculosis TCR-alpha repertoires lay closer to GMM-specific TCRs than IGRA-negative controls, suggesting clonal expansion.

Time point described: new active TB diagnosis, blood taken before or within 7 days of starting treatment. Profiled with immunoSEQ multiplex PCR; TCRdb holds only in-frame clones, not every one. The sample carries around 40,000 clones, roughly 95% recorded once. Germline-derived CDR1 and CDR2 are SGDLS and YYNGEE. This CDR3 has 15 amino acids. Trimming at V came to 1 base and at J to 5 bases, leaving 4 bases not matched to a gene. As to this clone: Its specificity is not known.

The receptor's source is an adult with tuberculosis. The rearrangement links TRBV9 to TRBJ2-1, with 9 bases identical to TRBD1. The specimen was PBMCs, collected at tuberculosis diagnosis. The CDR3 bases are TGTGCCAGCAGCGTAATGGGACAGGGACACAATGAGCAGTTCTTC. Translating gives CASSVMGQGHNEQFF.